This T cell receptor beta chain emerged from a study of cytomegalovirus exposure and HLA in healthy donors. It was the approximately 110-subject validation cohort, separate from the approximately 690-subject first cohort, to which the donors belonged. Regarding this clone: What it recognizes is unknown.

This table comes from immunoSEQ multiplex PCR, and its TCRdb copy is limited to in-frame clones, with some not included. This repertoire shows about 64,000 clones, 85% to 95% found once; its top ten account for around 5.5%. The germline CDR1 and CDR2 sequences are SGHDN and FVKESK. Trimming removed 9 bases at V and 3 bases at J, with 12 bases between. The CDR3 is made up of 12 amino acids. Broader study findings: Cytomegalovirus association was listed for about 170 TCR beta chains. In vitro work confirmed that three CMV-associated chains recognize CMV antigens.

The material sequenced was PBMCs. The chain carries TRBV14 and TRBJ2-7, with D possibly TRBD2 on 6 matching bases. This TCR came from a woman younger than 30 in good health and CMV-seropositive. The CDR3 reads CARGRGRYEQYF. The CDR3 DNA sequence: TGTGCCAGGGGGCGGGGCCGCTACGAGCAGTACTTC.